This record concerns one T cell receptor beta chain sequence. This sample is part of a study of blood T cell repertoires in COVID-19. For the study at large: COVID-19 samples collected from the United States, Italy and Spain covered acute and convalescent phases.

In the source study's methods: The authors estimated nucleated cell counts from reference gene primer amplification. Sequenced by immunoSEQ multiplex PCR; TCRdb stores in-frame clones only, minus some. V and J calls and clone size are those listed in that table; D and trimming were worked out from the DNA. The sample has 220,000 or so clones, about 85% seen once. Trimming took 1 base from V and 10 from J, leaving 13 bases between them. Germline V gene sequence: CDR1 MGHRA, CDR2 YSYEKL. CDR3 length: 13 amino acids. This TCR was sampled from a woman in her fifties or sixties who had recovered from COVID-19. The J gene is TRBJ1-2, the V gene TRBV4-1, with D perhaps TRBD1 (6 bases). The sequenced material came from peripheral blood. The CDR3 DNA sequence: TGCGCCAGCAGCCAAGTCGACAGGAGTGACTACACCTTC. Translation: CASSQVDRSDYTF.